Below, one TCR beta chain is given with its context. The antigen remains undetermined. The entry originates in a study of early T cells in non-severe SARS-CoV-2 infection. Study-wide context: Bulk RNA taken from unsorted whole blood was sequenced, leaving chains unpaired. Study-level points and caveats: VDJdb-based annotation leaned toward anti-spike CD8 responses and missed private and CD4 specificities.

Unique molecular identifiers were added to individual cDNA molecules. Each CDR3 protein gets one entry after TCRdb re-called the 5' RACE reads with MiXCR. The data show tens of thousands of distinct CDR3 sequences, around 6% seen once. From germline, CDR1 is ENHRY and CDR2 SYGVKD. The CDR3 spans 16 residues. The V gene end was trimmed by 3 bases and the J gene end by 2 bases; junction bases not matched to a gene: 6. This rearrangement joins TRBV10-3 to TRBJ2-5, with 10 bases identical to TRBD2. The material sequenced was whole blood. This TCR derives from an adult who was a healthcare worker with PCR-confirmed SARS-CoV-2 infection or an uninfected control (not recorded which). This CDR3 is CAISEGVAGGQETQYF. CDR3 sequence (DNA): TGTGCCATCAGTGAAGGAGTAGCGGGAGGTCAAGAGACCCAGTACTTC.